The 8 T cell receptor beta chains below come from one sample, sequenced in a study of response to subunit inactivated influenza vaccine. In TCRdb, the RT-PCR reads were re-called with MiXCR into one record per CDR3 protein. The table lists more than 400,000 distinct CDR3 sequences, roughly 9.7% of them singletons. Here the sequenced sample was PBMCs from blood, taken 45 days after vaccination. The receptors shown here come from a man aged 45-60 years who received an inactivated influenza vaccine.

The CDR3 DNA is TGCAGTGCTAGAACCCGGGACCTAGCGGGGACCCCCTACGAGCAGTACTTC. Its translation is CSARTRDLAGTPYEQYF. The genes are TRBV20-1 and TRBJ2-7; 9 bases fit TRBD2. CDR3 size: 17 residues. The germline V gene has CDR1 DFQATT and CDR2 SNEGSKA (reference sequence). V shed 2 bases, J shed 2 bases, and the junction held 13 bases outside the gene matches.

As concerns this clonotype: A much larger clonotype is one base distant, so this may be a read error. The V call is TRBV7-2, the J call TRBJ2-7; possibly TRBD1 for D (6 bases). The V end lost 1 base, the J end lost 5 bases, and 18 bases lay between the germline ends. This CDR3 contains 16 residues. The V gene's germline CDR1 is SGHTA and CDR2 FQGNSA. The CDR3 region is CASSLGPSDSFHEQYF. The CDR3 DNA is TGTGCCAGCAGCTTAGGCCCTTCGGACAGTTTCCACGAGCAGTACTTC.

This chain connects TRBV27 to TRBJ2-2, with a tentative D call TRBD1 (5 bases). The germline V and J ends were trimmed by 5 bases and 4 bases, with 20 bases remaining between them. This CDR3 has 17 residues. Germline V gene data show CDR1 as MNHEY and CDR2 as SMNVEV (reference sequence). CDR3 loop: CASSTSTGLEATGELFF. Here the CDR3 DNA reads TGTGCCAGCAGTACCTCCACAGGCCTTGAGGCCACCGGGGAGCTGTTTTTT.

This clonotype has only a few counts. The chain couples TRBV6-2 or TRBV6-3 to TRBJ2-7, with TRBD2 matching 13 bases. The CDR3 is 21 residues long. With 6 bases clipped from V and 3 bases from J, the junction kept 23 bases outside the gene matches. Germline CDR1 MNHEY, CDR2 SVGEGT. For the CDR3, the DNA is TGTGCCAGCAGCTGGGATCGGGGGTTTGGGACTAGCGGGGCCTCGGGCTACGAGCAGTACTTC. This gives the protein CASSWDRGFGTSGASGYEQYF.

In this sample, this clonotype turned up a few times. The J gene is TRBJ2-1, the V gene TRBV28, with 14 bases fitting TRBD2. V was clipped by 5 bases and J by 7 bases; unmatched bases: 7. The CDR3 length is 16 residues. Germline lookup yields CDR1 MDHEN and CDR2 SYDVKM. In DNA, the CDR3 is TGTGCCAGCAGTCTCCGGACTAGCGGGAGGTTAAATGAGCAGTTCTTC. It codes for CASSLRTSGRLNEQFF.

This chain connects TRBV3-1 to TRBJ2-7; D possibly corresponds to TRBD2 (5 bases). Trimming pared 1 base from V and 6 bases from J, leaving 10 bases between. Germline loops: CDR1 LGHDT, CDR2 YNNKEL (reference sequence). This CDR3 comprises 13 residues. CDR3 residues: CASSQVVSGEQYF. The CDR3 DNA is TGTGCCAGCAGCCAAGTGGTCAGCGGCGAGCAGTACTTC.

The chain combines TRBV10-3 with TRBJ2-7; D ambiguous. CDR1 and CDR2 (germline): ENHRY, SYGVKD. The CDR3 runs to 13 residues. Trimming removed 4 bases from V and 0 bases from J, with 7 bases in between. The CDR3 DNA reads as TGTGCCATCAGTGGGTCCTACTCCTACGAGCAGTACTTC. The encoded protein is CAISGSYSYEQYF.

This clonotype was seen ten or more times. The J gene is TRBJ2-3, the V gene TRBV7-2; 12 nucleotides line up with TRBD2. Trimming at V came to 6 bases and at J to 3 bases, leaving 4 bases not matched to a gene. The CDR3 has 15 amino acids. Germline assignment: CDR1 SGHTA and CDR2 FQGNSA. CDR3 loop: CASRQGLAGTDTQYF. DNA of the CDR3: TGTGCCAGCAGACAAGGACTAGCGGGGACAGATACGCAGTATTTT.